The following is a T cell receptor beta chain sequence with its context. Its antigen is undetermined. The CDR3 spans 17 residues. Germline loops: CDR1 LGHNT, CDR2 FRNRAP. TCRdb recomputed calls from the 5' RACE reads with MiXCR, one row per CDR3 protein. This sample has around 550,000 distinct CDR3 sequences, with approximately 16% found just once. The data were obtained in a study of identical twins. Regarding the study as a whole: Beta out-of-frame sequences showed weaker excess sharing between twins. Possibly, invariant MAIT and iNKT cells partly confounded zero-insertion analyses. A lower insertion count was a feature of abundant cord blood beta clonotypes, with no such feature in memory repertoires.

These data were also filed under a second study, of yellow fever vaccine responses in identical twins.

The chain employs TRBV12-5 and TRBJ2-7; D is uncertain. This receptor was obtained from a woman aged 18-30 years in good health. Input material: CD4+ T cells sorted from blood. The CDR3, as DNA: TGTGCCTGCACCCACCACGCCCCTTGGAGTTATTCCTACGAGCAGTACTTC. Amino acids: CACTHHAPWSYSYEQYF.